This T cell receptor (beta chain) comes out of a study of cytomegalovirus exposure and HLA in healthy donors. Libraries were prepared by immunoSEQ multiplex PCR; TCRdb keeps only in-frame clonotypes and omits some of them. The sample lists 95,000 to 150,000 clones, 89% occurring once. This clone appeared once. The germline V gene encodes CDR1 LGHNA and CDR2 YSLEER. The CDR3 loop spans 15 amino acids. V lost 10 bases to trimming and J lost 6 bases; unmatched junction nucleotides: 13. V and J are TRBV4-3 and TRBJ1-1; 11 bases match TRBD1. The clonotype comes from a woman aged 18-30 years in good health and CMV-seronegative. Sequencing was carried out using PBMCs. In DNA form, the CDR3 reads TGCGCCACCAAAGGACAGGGGGCAGGTATTGCTGAAGCTTTCTTT. Its translation: CATKGQGAGIAEAFF.